This is a list of T cell receptor beta chains from one sample in a study of shared clonotypes between healthy human individuals. Sequencing used immunoSEQ multiplex PCR; TCRdb keeps in-frame clones, though not all of them. This table has 2,100,000 or so clones, approximately 94% appearing once. The sequencing input was naive CD4+ T cells sorted from blood. The receptors here all came from a young man in good health. Each CDR3 is given with its conserved first and last residue. D genes are given only for firm matches. Size values are once, few and many counts, or a class for expanded clones, and some rows have none.

v_call,j_call,d_call,clone_size,cdr3_nt,cdr3_aa
TRBV6-1,TRBJ2-3,NA,NA,TGTGCCAGCAGTGGGGACGGACGGAGCACAGATACGCAGTATTTT,CASSGDGRSTDTQYF
TRBV11-2,TRBJ2-2,NA,NA,TGTGCCAGCAGCTTCCGGACGGAGTTAATCGCCGGGGAGCTGTTTTTT,CASSFRTELIAGELFF
TRBV19,TRBJ2-7,TRBD1,once,TGTGCCAGTAGTAGGTCGGACAGGGACTCCTACGAGCAGTACTTC,CASSRSDRDSYEQYF
TRBV7-2,TRBJ2-4,TRBD2,NA,TGTGCCAGCAGCTTGAAGCGGGGGGGCAGCAAAAACATTCAGTACTTC,CASSLKRGGSKNIQYF
TRBV30,TRBJ1-4,NA,NA,TGTGCCTGGAGTGTAGGTCAGGGTAATGAAAAACTGTTTTTT,CAWSVGQGNEKLFF
TRBV5-1,TRBJ2-5,NA,NA,TGCGCCAGCAGCTTGGAAGGGAGCTGGCAAGAGACCCAGTACTTC,CASSLEGSWQETQYF
TRBV7-9,TRBJ1-5,NA,NA,TGTGCCAGCAGCTCACACGATCAGCCCCAGCATTTT,CASSSHDQPQHF
TRBV28,TRBJ1-1,NA,NA,TGTGCCAGCCCCCCTAGCAGGGTGGACACTGAAGCTTTCTTT,CASPPSRVDTEAFF
TRBV12-5,TRBJ2-5,NA,NA,TGTGCTAGTGGCCGGGGGGAGACCCAGTACTTC,CASGRGETQYF
TRBV4-2,TRBJ1-3,NA,NA,TGTGCCAGCAGCCAGCAAACTGGAAACACCATATATTTT,CASSQQTGNTIYF
TRBV5-4,TRBJ2-5,NA,NA,TGTGCCAGCAGCTTGGGACTCCCAGAGACCCAGTACTTC,CASSLGLPETQYF
TRBV18,TRBJ2-3,NA,NA,TGTGCCAGCTCACCGCCGGCGCACACAGATACGCAGTATTTT,CASSPPAHTDTQYF
TRBV10-3,TRBJ1-6,TRBD1,NA,TGTGCCATCAGTGGGGACAGAAATTCACCCCTCCACTTT,CAISGDRNSPLHF
TRBV4-1,TRBJ2-3,TRBD2,NA,TGCGCCAGCAGCCAAAATGGGGGGGTCTCAGATACGCAGTATTTT,CASSQNGGVSDTQYF
TRBV7-9,TRBJ2-1,TRBD2,NA,TGTGCCAGCAGCTTAGCGGGTGCGGGAGGCCCGCCTCGGGAGCAGTTCTTC,CASSLAGAGGPPREQFF
TRBV27,TRBJ1-1,TRBD1,NA,TGTGCCAGCAGCCATATAGTGGAAAGGGGGCGCGTCACTGAAGCTTTCTTT,CASSHIVERGRVTEAFF
TRBV7-9,TRBJ1-6,TRBD1,NA,TGTGCCAGCAGCTTAGAAGGGACAGCCGAAATCCACTTT,CASSLEGTAEIHF
TRBV6-1,TRBJ2-2,TRBD2,NA,TGTGCCAGCAGTCATGGACTAGCGGGTTCCGGGGAGCTGTTTTTT,CASSHGLAGSGELFF
TRBV10-3,TRBJ1-1,NA,NA,TGTGCCATCAGTGAGCTAGTGAACACTGAAGCTTTCTTT,CAISELVNTEAFF
TRBV28,TRBJ1-6,NA,NA,TGTGCCAGCAGTTCAGGGACAAACCATTCACCCCTCCACTTT,CASSSGTNHSPLHF
TRBV19,TRBJ1-1,NA,NA,TGTGCCAGTCAGCAGGGGTTCAGCCGCGCGACTGAAGCTTTCTTT,CASQQGFSRATEAFF
TRBV5-1,TRBJ2-7,NA,NA,TGCGCCAGCAGCTTGCACGGAAGGAATTACGAGCAGTACTTC,CASSLHGRNYEQYF
TRBV19,TRBJ1-2,TRBD1,NA,TGTGCCAGTAGTAGACAGGGAACTTATGGCTACACCTTC,CASSRQGTYGYTF
TRBV30,TRBJ2-7,TRBD1,NA,TGTGCCTGGAGGAGGACAGGGGGCCGGTACGAGCAGTACTTC,CAWRRTGGRYEQYF
TRBV7-8,TRBJ2-7,NA,NA,TGTGCCAGCAGCTTAGTGGGCAGGTTGGACTACGAGCAGTACTTC,CASSLVGRLDYEQYF
TRBV21-1,TRBJ2-7,NA,NA,TGTGCCAGCAGTCGGGACGGCTCCTACGAGCAGTACTTC,CASSRDGSYEQYF
TRBV25-1,TRBJ2-7,NA,NA,TGTGCCAGCAGTGACGTCACAGGGAGCCACGAGCAGTACTTC,CASSDVTGSHEQYF
TRBV10-1,TRBJ2-2,NA,NA,TGCGCCAGCAGTCCCAGAAACACCGGGGAGCTGTTTTTT,CASSPRNTGELFF
TRBV19,TRBJ1-5,NA,NA,TGTGCCAGTAGTACCGAGATGAGCAATCAGCCCCAGCATTTT,CASSTEMSNQPQHF
TRBV2,TRBJ2-2,NA,NA,TGTGCCAGCAGGATGACAGACACCGGGGAGCTGTTTTTT,CASRMTDTGELFF
TRBV5-1,TRBJ1-1,TRBD1,NA,TGCGCCAGCAGCTGGACCGGGACAGCGAACACTGAAGCTTTCTTT,CASSWTGTANTEAFF
TRBV5-1,TRBJ1-1,TRBD1,NA,TGCGCCAGCAGCGCGTTGACAGGGAATGTGTTGCAAGCTTTCTTT,CASSALTGNVLQAFF
TRBV19,TRBJ2-6,NA,NA,TGTGCCAGTAGTTTCACCTCTCATCGATCTGGGGCCAACGTCCTGACTTTC,CASSFTSHRSGANVLTF
TRBV10-3,TRBJ1-1,TRBD1,NA,TGTGCCATCAGCCGACAGGGAGGTGAAGCTTTCTTT,CAISRQGGEAFF
TRBV29-1,TRBJ2-7,NA,NA,TGCAGCGTTGGGCCAGGGTCCTACGAGCAGTACTTC,CSVGPGSYEQYF
TRBV29-1,TRBJ1-2,TRBD1,NA,TGCAGCGTTGTTGGCGGGACAGGGGGGAACTATGGCTACACCTTC,CSVVGGTGGNYGYTF
TRBV6-1,TRBJ2-1,NA,NA,TGTGCCAGCAGTACACAGGGCGCAAATGAGCAGTTCTTC,CASSTQGANEQFF
TRBV18,TRBJ1-1,TRBD1,NA,TGTGCCAGCTCACCACCGACGACAGGGGATGTGCCTGAAGCTTTCTTT,CASSPPTTGDVPEAFF
TRBV6-5,TRBJ1-6,NA,NA,TGTGCCAGCAGTTTTACCGGGCTCGGAGGGTATTCACCCCTCCACTTT,CASSFTGLGGYSPLHF
TRBV2,TRBJ1-4,TRBD1,NA,TGTGCCAGCAGCGCCGGGACAGGGGGAGGTGAAAAACTGTTTTTT,CASSAGTGGGEKLFF
TRBV6-1,TRBJ2-7,NA,NA,TGTGCCAGCAGTGAAACAGGGAGGTACGAGCAGTACTTC,CASSETGRYEQYF
TRBV5-1,TRBJ2-1,TRBD1,NA,TGCGCCAGCAGCTTAGGACAGGGCTCCAATGAGCAGTTCTTC,CASSLGQGSNEQFF
TRBV2,TRBJ2-5,NA,NA,TGTGCCAGCAAAAGGACGGGTCAAGAGACCCAGTACTTC,CASKRTGQETQYF
TRBV28,TRBJ2-5,NA,NA,TGTGCCACTCAAGGGGGAGAGGGGTTTGTAGAGACCCAGTACTTC,CATQGGEGFVETQYF
TRBV30,TRBJ2-2,NA,once,TGTGCCTGGAGAGGGGACACCGGGGAGCTGTTTTTT,CAWRGDTGELFF
TRBV9,TRBJ2-5,TRBD2,NA,TGTGCCAGCAGCCCGACTAGCGGGGGGGAGACCCAGTACTTC,CASSPTSGGETQYF
TRBV5-1,TRBJ2-5,NA,NA,TGCGCCAGCAGCGTAGGTTATAGGCAGGACCAAGAGACCCAGTACTTC,CASSVGYRQDQETQYF
TRBV6-5,TRBJ2-1,NA,NA,TGTGCCAGCAGTTACTCCGGGGCCTACTCCTACAATGAGCAGTTCTTC,CASSYSGAYSYNEQFF
TRBV5-4,TRBJ2-7,NA,NA,TGTGCCAGCAGCTTGGATCCGGGTGGGGAGCAGTACTTC,CASSLDPGGEQYF
TRBV11-3,TRBJ1-1,NA,NA,TGTGCCAGCAGCTTGGACGGCGGGAACACTGAAGCTTTCTTT,CASSLDGGNTEAFF
TRBV6-5,TRBJ1-5,TRBD1,NA,TGTGCCAGCAGGACAGGGGGGGCGAATCAGCCCCAGCATTTT,CASRTGGANQPQHF
TRBV10-3,TRBJ1-4,NA,NA,TGTGCCATCAGTGAGCCGGGAGAGAAACTGTTTTTT,CAISEPGEKLFF
TRBV18,TRBJ1-5,TRBD1,NA,TGTGCCAGCTCACGGATAGACAGGGGTGTATGGCGGCCCCAGCATTTT,CASSRIDRGVWRPQHF